Following are 15 T cell receptor beta chains from one sample sequenced in a study of CD8 T cells in ankylosing spondylitis (dated by TCRdb to 2015 to 2018). The research as a whole found: Blood from ankylosing spondylitis patients appeared to be characterized by a TCR beta motif composed of eight highly homologous amino acid variants.

Preparation of the library involved 5' RACE. The run used an Illumina HiSeq 2500. The public reads were reprocessed in TCRdb via fastp at Q25 and MiXCR, keeping in-frame beta chains. For every CDR3 protein sequence, its rows merge into one entry that carries the most common genes and DNA. The sample contains 390,000 or so distinct CDR3 sequences, approximately 20% of them found a single time. Of the sample, about 17% is held by the ten largest clones. Antigens of these TCRs are unknown. Source material: blood, either unsorted or a sorted T cell fraction (not recorded which). These receptors came from a male donor with ankylosing spondylitis.

V and J are TRBV3-1 and TRBJ1-2; D is perhaps TRBD1 (6 bases). CDR1 LGHDT and CDR2 YNNKEL come from the germline V gene (reference sequence). The CDR3 spans 16 residues. The ends were cut back, 0 bases at V and 3 bases at J, with 14 bases in the middle. CDR3: CASSQDKTGTDYGYTF. DNA of the CDR3: TGTGCCAGCAGCCAAGATAAAACAGGGACGGACTATGGCTACACCTTC.

The J gene is TRBJ2-1, the V gene TRBV10-3; 15 bases map to TRBD2. Germline lookup yields CDR1 ENHRY and CDR2 SYGVKD. The CDR3 length is 14 residues. V lost 4 bases, J lost 9 bases, and 1 base stayed unmatched. CDR3: CAISVGLAGGEQFF. CDR3 in DNA: TGTGCCATCAGTGTGGGACTAGCGGGAGGTGAGCAGTTCTTC.

In this sample, this clonotype turned up a few times. V usage is TRBV20-1 and J usage is TRBJ1-1; D remains ambiguous. Trimming cost V 0 bases and J 5 bases, with 16 bases left between them. The CDR3 is 15 amino acids. The germline V gene encodes CDR1 DFQATT and CDR2 SNEGSKA (reference sequence). The CDR3 is CSARDFRGVWTEAFF. The CDR3 DNA reads as TGCAGTGCTAGAGATTTTCGGGGTGTGTGGACTGAAGCTTTCTTT.

This clonotype was detected a few times. V gene TRBV6-5 combines with J gene TRBJ2-7, with 7 bases lining up with TRBD1. The V gene end was trimmed by 0 bases and the J gene end by 3 bases; junction bases not matched to a gene: 2. There are 14 residues in the CDR3. Germline V gene lookup returns CDR1 MNHEY and CDR2 SVGAGI. The CDR3 protein is CASSYSNRGYEQYF. Written as DNA, the CDR3 is TGTGCCAGCAGTTACTCGAACAGGGGCTACGAGCAGTACTTC.

In this sample, this clonotype turned up a few times. This chain connects TRBV27 to TRBJ2-5; either TRBD1 or TRBD2 may supply D (6 bases each). Germline CDR1 reads MNHEY; CDR2 reads SMNVEV (reference sequence). Between the trimmed V and J ends, which lost 5 bases and 4 bases, there was a span of 14 bases. This CDR3 is built from 14 residues. As DNA, the CDR3 is TGTGCCAGCAGTACGGGGGCGGGAAGAGAGACCCAGTACTTC. Its translation is CASSTGAGRETQYF.

This clonotype has more than one count but fewer than ten. The CDR3 nucleotides read TGTGCCAGCAGCCAGGCGTCCCCTTCCACAGATACGCAGTATTTT. It translates to CASSQASPSTDTQYF. This chain links TRBV3-1 with TRBJ2-3; D is undetermined. V shed 3 bases and J shed 2 bases, with 12 bases lying between them. The CDR3 is 15 amino acids. Germline assignment: CDR1 LGHDT and CDR2 YNNKEL (reference sequence).

The gene calls are TRBV20-1 and TRBJ2-5; D is undetermined. Trimming stripped 6 bases from V and 5 bases from J, with 10 bases between. The CDR3 consists of 11 residues. Germline CDR1 and CDR2: DFQATT and SNEGSKA (reference sequence). CDR3 protein: CSAANWETQYF. The DNA of the CDR3 is TGCAGTGCAGCAAACTGGGAGACCCAGTACTTC.

The chain recombines TRBV12-3 or TRBV12-4 with TRBJ1-2; tentatively, D is TRBD1 (6 bases). Trimming removed 3 bases at V and 4 bases at J, with 12 bases between. The CDR3 runs 14 residues. CDR3 region: CASSLGARGYGYTF. The DNA for the CDR3 is TGTGCCAGCAGTTTGGGGGCGCGGGGCTATGGCTACACCTTC.

V usage is TRBV20-1 and J usage is TRBJ2-4; either TRBD1 or TRBD2 may fit D (5 bases each). This CDR3 region has 14 residues. V was cut by 3 bases and J by 3 bases, with 12 bases left in between. The germline V gene has CDR1 DFQATT and CDR2 SNEGSKA (reference sequence). CDR3 coding DNA: TGCAGTGCTAGCGGGGCGATGGTCAAAAACATTCAGTACTTC. Encoded protein: CSASGAMVKNIQYF.

This rearrangement joins TRBV3-1 to TRBJ2-1; unclear D gene. With 4 bases removed from V and 7 bases from J, the gap between germline ends came to 20 bases. Germline CDR1 is LGHDT and CDR2 is YNNKEL (reference sequence). The CDR3 runs 16 residues. The CDR3 DNA follows: TGTGCCAGCAGCCCTCTTACCACCTCGGTAGGTAATGAGCAGTTCTTC. Translated, it gives CASSPLTTSVGNEQFF.

This chain links TRBV10-3 with TRBJ2-3, with D maybe TRBD2 (6 bases). This CDR3 comprises 14 residues. V was pared by 11 bases and J by 0 bases, with 15 bases between. The germline V gene has CDR1 ENHRY and CDR2 SYGVKD. The CDR3 region is CALGGDTSTDTQYF. CDR3 nucleotides: TGTGCCCTGGGGGGTGATACTAGCACAGATACGCAGTATTTT.

The chain links TRBV20-1 to TRBJ1-2; TRBD1 might be the D (6 bases). The CDR3 is 12 residues long. CDR1 DFQATT and CDR2 SNEGSKA come from the germline V gene (reference sequence). Trimming removed 3 bases at V and 8 bases at J, with 13 bases between. The CDR3 sequence: CSARVQGWGYTF. Here the CDR3 DNA reads TGCAGTGCTAGGGTCCAGGGGTGGGGCTACACCTTC.

V is TRBV12-3 or TRBV12-4 and J is TRBJ2-7, with D unclear. The V end was cut by 7 bases, the J end by 0 bases, with 7 bases between. The CDR3 is 12 residues long. DNA for the CDR3: TGTGCCAGCACCAGGAGCTCCTACGAGCAGTACTTC. This codes for CASTRSSYEQYF.

This clonotype has only a few counts. J is TRBJ2-7 and V is TRBV5-1, with 11 nucleotides matching TRBD2. This CDR3 contains 13 residues. The V segment lost 3 bases and the J segment 5 bases; nucleotides outside the gene matches: 1. CDR1 and CDR2 from the germline V gene are SGHRS and YFSETQ. The CDR3 bases are TGCGCCAGCAGCTCGGGACTAGCGGACGAGCAGTACTTC. Protein sequence: CASSSGLADEQYF.

The chain uses TRBV29-1 and TRBJ2-2; 7 bases are shared with TRBD2. Per germline, CDR1 SQVTM and CDR2 ANQGSEA. The CDR3 runs 14 residues. V shed 7 bases and J 1 base; nucleotides not matched to a gene: 6. In DNA, the CDR3 is TGCAGCGCAAGGGACTACTTGAACACCGGGGAGCTGTTTTTT. Translating gives CSARDYLNTGELFF.